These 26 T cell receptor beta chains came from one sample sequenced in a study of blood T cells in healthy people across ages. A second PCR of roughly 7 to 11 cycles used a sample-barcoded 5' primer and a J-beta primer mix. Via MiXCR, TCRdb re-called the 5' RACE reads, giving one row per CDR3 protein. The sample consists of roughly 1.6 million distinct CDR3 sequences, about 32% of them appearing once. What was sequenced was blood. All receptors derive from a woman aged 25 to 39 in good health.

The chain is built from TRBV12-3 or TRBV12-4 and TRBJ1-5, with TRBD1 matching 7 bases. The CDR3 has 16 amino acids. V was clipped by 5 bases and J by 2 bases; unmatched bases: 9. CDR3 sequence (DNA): TGTGCCAGCAGTCCCAGACAGGGCGTAGGCAATCAGCCCCAGCATTTT. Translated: CASSPRQGVGNQPQHF.

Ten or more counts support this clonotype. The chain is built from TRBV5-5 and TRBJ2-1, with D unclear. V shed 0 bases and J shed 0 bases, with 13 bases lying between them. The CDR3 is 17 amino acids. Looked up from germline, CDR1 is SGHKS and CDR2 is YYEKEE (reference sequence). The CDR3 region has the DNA TGTGCCAGCAGCTTGGCCGAGGCTCATATCTCCTACAATGAGCAGTTCTTC. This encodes CASSLAEAHISYNEQFF.

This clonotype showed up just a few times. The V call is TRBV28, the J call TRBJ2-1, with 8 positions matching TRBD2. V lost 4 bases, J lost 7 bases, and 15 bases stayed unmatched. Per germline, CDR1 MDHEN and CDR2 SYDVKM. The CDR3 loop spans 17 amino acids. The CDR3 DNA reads TGTGCCAGCAGTTCCCTTGTCTTCAGCGGGAGTGCAAATGAGCAGTTCTTC. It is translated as CASSSLVFSGSANEQFF. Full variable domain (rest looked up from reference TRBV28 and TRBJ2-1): DVKVTQSSRYLVKRTGEKVFLECVQDMDHENMFWYRQDPGLGLRLIYFSYDVKMKEKGDIPEGYSVSREKKERFSLILESASTNQTSMYLCASSSLVFSGSANEQFFGPGTRLTVL.

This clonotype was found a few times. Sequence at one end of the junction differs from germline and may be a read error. The CDR3 region is CTSSQDSNQPQHF. The CDR3 nucleotides read TGCACCAGCAGCCAGGACAGCAATCAGCCCCAGCATTTT. The gene calls are TRBV5-1 and TRBJ1-5; D remains ambiguous. The CDR3 length is 13 residues. In germline, CDR1 is SGHRS, CDR2 YFSETQ.

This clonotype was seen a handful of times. The CDR3 loop is CSARDGGRGTDTQYF. CDR3 DNA sequence: TGCAGTGCTAGAGATGGGGGTCGCGGCACAGATACGCAGTATTTT. The chain is built from TRBV20-1 and TRBJ2-3, with D perhaps matching TRBD1 or TRBD2 (5 bases each). With 0 bases removed from V and 1 base from J, the gap between germline ends came to 11 bases. Per the germline V gene, CDR1 is DFQATT and CDR2 is SNEGSKA (reference sequence). The CDR3 sequence is 15 residues long.

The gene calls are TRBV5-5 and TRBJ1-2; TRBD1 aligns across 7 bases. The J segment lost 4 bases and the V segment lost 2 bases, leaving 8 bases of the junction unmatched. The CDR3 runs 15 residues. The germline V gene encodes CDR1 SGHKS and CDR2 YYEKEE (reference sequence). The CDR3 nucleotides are TGTGCCAGCAGCTTAGGGCAGGGGGAACTCTATGGCTACACCTTC. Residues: CASSLGQGELYGYTF.

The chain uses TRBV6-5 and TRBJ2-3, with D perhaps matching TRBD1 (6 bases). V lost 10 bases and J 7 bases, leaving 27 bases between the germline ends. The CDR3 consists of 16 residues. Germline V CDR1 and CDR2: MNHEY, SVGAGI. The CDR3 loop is CANRAGGPGGIYTQYF. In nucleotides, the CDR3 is TGTGCCAACAGGGCTGGGGGACCCGGCGGAATCTATACGCAGTATTTT.

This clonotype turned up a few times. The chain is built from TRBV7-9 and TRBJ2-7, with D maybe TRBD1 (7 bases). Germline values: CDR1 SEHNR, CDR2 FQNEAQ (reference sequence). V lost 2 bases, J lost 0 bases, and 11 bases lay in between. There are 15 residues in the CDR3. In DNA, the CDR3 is TGTGCCAGCAGCTTACCAGGGGGGCCCTCCTACGAGCAGTACTTC. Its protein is CASSLPGGPSYEQYF.

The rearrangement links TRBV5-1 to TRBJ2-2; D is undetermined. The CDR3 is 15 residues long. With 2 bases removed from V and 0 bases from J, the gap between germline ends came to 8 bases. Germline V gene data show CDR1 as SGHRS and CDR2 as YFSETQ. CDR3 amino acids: CASSFSGSNTGELFF. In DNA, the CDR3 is TGCGCCAGCAGCTTCTCGGGCTCGAACACCGGGGAGCTGTTTTTT.

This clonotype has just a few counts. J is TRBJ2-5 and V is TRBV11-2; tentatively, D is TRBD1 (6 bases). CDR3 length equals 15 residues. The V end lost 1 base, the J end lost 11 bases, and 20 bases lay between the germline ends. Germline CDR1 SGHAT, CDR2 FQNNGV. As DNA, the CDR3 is TGTGCCAGCAGCTTAGGGCTAGGGACATACAATGAGCAGTACTTC. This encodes CASSLGLGTYNEQYF.

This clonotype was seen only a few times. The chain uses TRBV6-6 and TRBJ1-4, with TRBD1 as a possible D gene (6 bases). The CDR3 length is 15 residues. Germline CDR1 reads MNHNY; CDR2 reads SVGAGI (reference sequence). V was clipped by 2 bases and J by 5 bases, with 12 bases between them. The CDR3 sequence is CASSYLQGGNEKLFF. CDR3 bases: TGTGCCAGCAGTTACCTACAGGGAGGAAATGAAAAACTGTTTTTT.

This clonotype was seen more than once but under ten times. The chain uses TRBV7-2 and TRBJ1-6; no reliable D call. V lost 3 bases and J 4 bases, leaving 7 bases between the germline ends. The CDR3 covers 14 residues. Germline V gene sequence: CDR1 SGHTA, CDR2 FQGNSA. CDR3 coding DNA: TGTGCCAGCAGCTTTCGGTTGTATAATTCACCCCTCCACTTT. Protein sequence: CASSFRLYNSPLHF. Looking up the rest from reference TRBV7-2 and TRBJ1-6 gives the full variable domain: GAGVSQSPSNKVTEKGKDVELRCDPISGHTALYWYRQSLGQGLEFLIYFQGNSAPDKSGLPSDRFSAERTGGSVSTLTIQRTQQEDSAVYLCASSFRLYNSPLHFGNGTRLTVT.

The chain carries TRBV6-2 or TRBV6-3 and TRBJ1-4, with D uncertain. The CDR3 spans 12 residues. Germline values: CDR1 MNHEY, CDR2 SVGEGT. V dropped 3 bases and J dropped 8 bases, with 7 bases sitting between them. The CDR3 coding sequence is TGTGCCAGCAGTTATAGGCGGGAAAAACTGTTTTTT. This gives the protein CASSYRREKLFF.

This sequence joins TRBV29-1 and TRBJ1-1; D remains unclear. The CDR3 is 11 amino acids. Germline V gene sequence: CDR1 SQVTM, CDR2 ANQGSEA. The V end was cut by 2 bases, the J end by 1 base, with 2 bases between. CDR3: CSVEPNTEAFF. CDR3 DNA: TGCAGCGTTGAACCGAACACTGAAGCTTTCTTT.

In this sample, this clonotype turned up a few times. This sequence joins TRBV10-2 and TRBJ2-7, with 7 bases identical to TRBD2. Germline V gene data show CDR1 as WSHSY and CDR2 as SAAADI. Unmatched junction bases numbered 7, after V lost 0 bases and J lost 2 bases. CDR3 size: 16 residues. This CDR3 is CASSESGEGMAYEQYF. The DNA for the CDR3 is TGCGCCAGCAGTGAGTCGGGGGAGGGAATGGCCTACGAGCAGTACTTC.

The CDR3 DNA reads TGTGCCAGTAGTACTTCCGGGACAACCTTCAATCAGCCCCAGCATTTT. This codes for CASSTSGTTFNQPQHF. The rearrangement joins TRBV19 to TRBJ1-5; maybe TRBD1 (6 bases). The CDR3 is 16 residues long. CDR1 is LNHDA, CDR2 SQIVND, per germline (reference sequence). Trimming took 4 bases from V and 3 from J, leaving 16 bases between them.

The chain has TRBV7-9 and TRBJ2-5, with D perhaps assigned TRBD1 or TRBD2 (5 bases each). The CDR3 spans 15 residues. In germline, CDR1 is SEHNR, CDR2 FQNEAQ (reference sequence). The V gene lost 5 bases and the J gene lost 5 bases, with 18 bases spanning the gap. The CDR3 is CASSGGGGVRETQYF. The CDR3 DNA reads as TGTGCCAGCAGCGGGGGTGGAGGTGTACGGGAGACCCAGTACTTC.

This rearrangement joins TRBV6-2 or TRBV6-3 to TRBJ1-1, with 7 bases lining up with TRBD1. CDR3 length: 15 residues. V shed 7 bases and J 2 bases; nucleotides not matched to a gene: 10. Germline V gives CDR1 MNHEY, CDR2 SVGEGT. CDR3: CASKFNWDRNTEAFF. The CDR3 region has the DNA TGTGCCAGCAAATTTAATTGGGACAGAAACACTGAAGCTTTCTTT.

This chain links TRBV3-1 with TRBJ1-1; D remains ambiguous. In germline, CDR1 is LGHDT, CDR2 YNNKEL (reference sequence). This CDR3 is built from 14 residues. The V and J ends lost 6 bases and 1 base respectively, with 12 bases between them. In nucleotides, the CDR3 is TGTGCCAGCAGACAGAAGGTCGGGAACACTGAAGCTTTCTTT. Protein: CASRQKVGNTEAFF.

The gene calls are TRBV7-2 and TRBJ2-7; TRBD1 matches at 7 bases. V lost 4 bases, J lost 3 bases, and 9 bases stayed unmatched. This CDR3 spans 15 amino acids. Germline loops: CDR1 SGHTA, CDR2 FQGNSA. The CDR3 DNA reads TGTGCCAGCAGCTCCAACCCGACAGGGCTCTACGAGCAGTACTTC. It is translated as CASSSNPTGLYEQYF.

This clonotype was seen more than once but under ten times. The CDR3 region is CASSSYRGNTEAFF. CDR3 nucleotide sequence: TGTGCCAGCAGCTCATACAGGGGAAACACTGAAGCTTTCTTT. The genes are TRBV7-2 and TRBJ1-1; 7 bases are shared with TRBD1. The J segment lost 2 bases and the V segment lost 4 bases, leaving 4 bases of the junction unmatched. This CDR3 is built from 14 residues. Looked up from germline, CDR1 is SGHTA and CDR2 is FQGNSA.

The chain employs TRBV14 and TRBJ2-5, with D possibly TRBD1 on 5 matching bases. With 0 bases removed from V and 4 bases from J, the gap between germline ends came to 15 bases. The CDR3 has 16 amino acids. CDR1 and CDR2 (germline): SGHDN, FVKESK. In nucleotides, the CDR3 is TGTGCCAGCAGCCAAGATATGATAGGGCAGGGAGAGACCCAGTACTTC. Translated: CASSQDMIGQGETQYF.

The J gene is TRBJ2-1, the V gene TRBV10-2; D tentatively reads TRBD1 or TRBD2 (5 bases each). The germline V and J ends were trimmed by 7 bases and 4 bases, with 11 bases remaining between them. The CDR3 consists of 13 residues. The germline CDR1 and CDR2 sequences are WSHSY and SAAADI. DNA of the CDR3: TGCGCCAGCAATCGGGGCGCTTACAATGAGCAGTTCTTC. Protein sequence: CASNRGAYNEQFF.

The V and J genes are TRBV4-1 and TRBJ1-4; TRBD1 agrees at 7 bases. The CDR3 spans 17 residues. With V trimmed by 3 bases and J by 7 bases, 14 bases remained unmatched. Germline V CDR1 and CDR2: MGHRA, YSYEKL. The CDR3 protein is CASSQITGATTPEKLFF. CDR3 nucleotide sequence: TGCGCCAGCAGCCAGATTACAGGGGCTACCACTCCTGAAAAACTGTTTTTT.

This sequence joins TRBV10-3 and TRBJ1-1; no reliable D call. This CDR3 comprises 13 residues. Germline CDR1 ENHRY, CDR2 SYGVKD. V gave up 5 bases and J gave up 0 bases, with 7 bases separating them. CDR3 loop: CAISLTVNTEAFF. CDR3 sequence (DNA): TGTGCCATCAGTTTGACGGTGAACACTGAAGCTTTCTTT.

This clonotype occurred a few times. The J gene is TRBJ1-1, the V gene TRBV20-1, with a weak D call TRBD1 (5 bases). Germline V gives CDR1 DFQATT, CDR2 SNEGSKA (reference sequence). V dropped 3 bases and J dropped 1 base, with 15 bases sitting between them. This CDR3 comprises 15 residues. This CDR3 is CSARDAREGNTEAFF. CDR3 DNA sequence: TGCAGTGCTAGGGATGCCAGGGAAGGGAACACTGAAGCTTTCTTT.